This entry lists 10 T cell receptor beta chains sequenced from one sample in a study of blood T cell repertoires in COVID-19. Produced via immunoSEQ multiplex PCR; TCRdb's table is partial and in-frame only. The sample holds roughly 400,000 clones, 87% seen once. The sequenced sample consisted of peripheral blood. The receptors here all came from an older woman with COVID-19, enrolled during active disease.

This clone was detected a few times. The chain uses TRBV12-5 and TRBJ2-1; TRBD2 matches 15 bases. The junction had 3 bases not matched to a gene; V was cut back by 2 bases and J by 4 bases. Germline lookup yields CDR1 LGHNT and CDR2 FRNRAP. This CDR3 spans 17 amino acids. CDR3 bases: TGTGCTAGTGGTTTGCCAGGGACTAGCGGGGGGTACAATGAGCAGTTCTTC. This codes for CASGLPGTSGGYNEQFF.

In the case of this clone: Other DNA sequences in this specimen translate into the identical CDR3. CDR3 sequence (DNA): TGTGCCAGCAGTTTAGGCGGGTCCTCCTACGAGCAGTACTTC. Translated: CASSLGGSSYEQYF. J is TRBJ2-7 and V is TRBV27; D perhaps matches TRBD2 (5 bases). The CDR3 totals 14 residues. V was cut by 2 bases and J by 0 bases, with 8 bases left in between. The germline V gene has CDR1 MNHEY and CDR2 SMNVEV (reference sequence).

The CDR3 coding sequence is TGTGCCAGCAGCTACGGGACAGGGAATTCACCCCTCCACTTT. It specifies CASSYGTGNSPLHF. The chain carries TRBV7-9 and TRBJ1-6; 9 bases are a match to TRBD1. The CDR3 runs 14 residues. Unmatched junction bases numbered 2, after V lost 4 bases and J lost 7 bases. CDR1 and CDR2 from the germline V gene are SEHNR and FQNEAQ (reference sequence).

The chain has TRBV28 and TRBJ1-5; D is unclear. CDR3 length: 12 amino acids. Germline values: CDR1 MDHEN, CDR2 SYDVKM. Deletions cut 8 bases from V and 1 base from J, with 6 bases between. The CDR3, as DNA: TGTGCCAGCCGGGAGAGCAATCAGCCCCAGCATTTT. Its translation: CASRESNQPQHF.

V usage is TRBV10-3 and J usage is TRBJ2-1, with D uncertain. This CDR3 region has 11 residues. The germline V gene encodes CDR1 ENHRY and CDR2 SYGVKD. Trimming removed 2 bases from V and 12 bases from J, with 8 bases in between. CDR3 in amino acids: CAISEGLLQFF. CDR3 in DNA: TGTGCCATCAGTGAGGGCCTCCTGCAGTTCTTC.

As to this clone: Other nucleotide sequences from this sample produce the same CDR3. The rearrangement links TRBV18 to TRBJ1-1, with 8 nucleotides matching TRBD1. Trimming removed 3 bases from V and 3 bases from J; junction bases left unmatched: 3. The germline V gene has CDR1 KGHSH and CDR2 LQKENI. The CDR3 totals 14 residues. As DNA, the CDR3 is TGTGCCAGCTCACCTCAGGGGGCAGACACTGAAGCTTTCTTT. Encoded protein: CASSPQGADTEAFF. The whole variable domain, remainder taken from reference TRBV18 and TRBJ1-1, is NAGVMQNPRHLVRRRGQEARLRCSPMKGHSHVYWYRQLPEEGLKFMVYLQKENIIDESGMPKERFSAEFPKEGPSILRIQQVVRGDSAAYFCASSPQGADTEAFFGQGTRLTVV.

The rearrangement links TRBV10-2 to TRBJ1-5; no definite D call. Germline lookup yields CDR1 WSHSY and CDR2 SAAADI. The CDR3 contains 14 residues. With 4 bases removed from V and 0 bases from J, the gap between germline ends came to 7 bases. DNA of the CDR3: TGCGCCAGCAGTGTTCAGTATAGCAATCAGCCCCAGCATTTT. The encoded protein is CASSVQYSNQPQHF.

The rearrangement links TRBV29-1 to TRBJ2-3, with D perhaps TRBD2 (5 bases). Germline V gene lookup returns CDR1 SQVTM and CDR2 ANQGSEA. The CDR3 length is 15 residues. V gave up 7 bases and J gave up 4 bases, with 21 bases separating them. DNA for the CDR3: TGCAGCGCCCGACTCCCCGGGCTAGCCCCAGATACGCAGTATTTT. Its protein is CSARLPGLAPDTQYF.

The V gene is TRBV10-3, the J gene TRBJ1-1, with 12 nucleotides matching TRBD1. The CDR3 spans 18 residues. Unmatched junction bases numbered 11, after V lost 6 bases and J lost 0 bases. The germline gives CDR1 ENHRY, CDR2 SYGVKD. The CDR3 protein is CAIREDPGQGAMNTEAFF. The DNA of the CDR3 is TGTGCCATCAGGGAGGATCCGGGACAGGGGGCAATGAACACTGAAGCTTTCTTT.

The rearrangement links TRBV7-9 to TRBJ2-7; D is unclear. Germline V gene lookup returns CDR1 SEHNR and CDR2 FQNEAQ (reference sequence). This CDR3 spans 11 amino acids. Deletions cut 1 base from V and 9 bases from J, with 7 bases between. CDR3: CASSLDGGQYF. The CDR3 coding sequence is TGTGCCAGCAGCTTAGACGGTGGGCAGTACTTC.